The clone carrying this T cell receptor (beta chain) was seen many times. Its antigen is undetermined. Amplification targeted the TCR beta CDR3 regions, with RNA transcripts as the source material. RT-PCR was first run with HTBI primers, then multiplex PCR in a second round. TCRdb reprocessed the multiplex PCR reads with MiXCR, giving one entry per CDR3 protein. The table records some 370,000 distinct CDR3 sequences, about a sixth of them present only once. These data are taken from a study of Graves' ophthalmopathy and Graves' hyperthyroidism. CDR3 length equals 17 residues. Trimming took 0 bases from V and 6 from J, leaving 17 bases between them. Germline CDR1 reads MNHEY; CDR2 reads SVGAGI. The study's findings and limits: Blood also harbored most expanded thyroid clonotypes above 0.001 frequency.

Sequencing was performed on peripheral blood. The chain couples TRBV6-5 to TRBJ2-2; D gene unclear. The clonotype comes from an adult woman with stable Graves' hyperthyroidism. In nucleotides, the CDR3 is TGTGCCAGCAGTTACTCGGGTGAAGGACCGGGCCCCGGGGAGCTGTTTTTT. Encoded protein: CASSYSGEGPGPGELFF.